These 17 T cell receptor beta chains came from one sample sequenced in a study of shared clonotypes between healthy human individuals. Sequencing used immunoSEQ multiplex PCR; TCRdb keeps in-frame clones, though not all of them. Of some 1.5 million clones listed, 95% to 99% are singletons. The sample consisted of naive CD4+ T cells sorted from blood. Stated subset: CD45RA+ positively selected. The receptor source for this set is a man aged 25-40 years in good health.

V is TRBV7-9 and J is TRBJ2-1; 7 positions match TRBD1. Germline values: CDR1 SEHNR, CDR2 FQNEAQ (reference sequence). CDR3 length: 18 residues. V trimming: 0 bases; J trimming: 0 bases; junction bases outside the gene matches: 8. The CDR3 is CASSLASRGLGSYNEQFF. The DNA for the CDR3 is TGTGCCAGCAGCTTAGCCTCAAGGGGGCTGGGCTCCTACAATGAGCAGTTCTTC.

The chain recombines TRBV7-9 with TRBJ2-6; D unresolved. The CDR3 is 15 residues long. V gave up 3 bases and J gave up 3 bases, with 9 bases separating them. Per germline, CDR1 SEHNR and CDR2 FQNEAQ (reference sequence). As DNA, the CDR3 is TGTGCCAGCAGCTTTTGGGGTAGTGGGGCCAACGTCCTGACTTTC. Translated: CASSFWGSGANVLTF.

The rearrangement uses TRBV7-2 and TRBJ2-1; 9 positions agree with TRBD2. Germline V gene data show CDR1 as SGHTA and CDR2 as FQGNSA. This CDR3 has 14 residues. Losses at the gene ends were 2 bases for V and 10 bases for J; bases not matched to a gene: 6. The CDR3 DNA reads as TGTGCCAGCAGCTTATCGGGACTAGCTGGAGAGCAGTTCTTC. This codes for CASSLSGLAGEQFF. Based on the CDR3 plus reference TRBV7-2 and TRBJ2-1, the full variable domain is GAGVSQSPSNKVTEKGKDVELRCDPISGHTALYWYRQSLGQGLEFLIYFQGNSAPDKSGLPSDRFSAERTGGSVSTLTIQRTQQEDSAVYLCASSLSGLAGEQFFGPGTRLTVL.

The chain uses TRBV6-1 and TRBJ1-5; 9 nucleotides match TRBD1. Trimming cost V 4 bases and J 4 bases; bases outside gene matches: 5. The CDR3 sequence is 15 residues long. The germline V gene has CDR1 MNHNS and CDR2 SASEGT. Here the CDR3 reads CASSGVDRGNQPQHF. CDR3 in DNA: TGTGCCAGCAGTGGAGTCGACAGGGGGAATCAGCCCCAGCATTTT.

V gene TRBV4-2 combines with J gene TRBJ2-3; D unclear. This CDR3 has 14 residues. Germline loops: CDR1 LGHNA, CDR2 YNFKEQ. The germline V and J ends were trimmed by 1 base and 2 bases, with 7 bases remaining between them. CDR3 nucleotide sequence: TGTGCCAGCAGCCAAGGTGGCCCCACAGATACGCAGTATTTT. It yields the protein CASSQGGPTDTQYF.

This chain uses TRBV7-9 with TRBJ2-2; weak D call: TRBD2 (5 bases). The V end was cut by 1 base, the J end by 5 bases, with 14 bases between. The CDR3 consists of 16 residues. Germline V gene lookup returns CDR1 SEHNR and CDR2 FQNEAQ (reference sequence). CDR3 loop: CASSLGSARGTGELFF. CDR3 in DNA: TGTGCCAGCAGCTTAGGATCCGCGAGAGGGACCGGGGAGCTGTTTTTT.

In this sample, this clone turned up once. The chain uses TRBV2 and TRBJ2-7; no definite D call. Germline loops: CDR1 SNHLY, CDR2 FYNNEI. This CDR3 has 13 residues. Trimming pared 10 bases from V and 5 bases from J, leaving 18 bases between. CDR3 amino acids: CAKTSGQANEQYF. The DNA of the CDR3 is TGTGCCAAAACTTCTGGGCAGGCCAACGAGCAGTACTTC.

The rearrangement uses TRBV18 and TRBJ2-1, with 8 bases identical to TRBD2. The CDR3 has 15 residues. The trim removed 6 bases at V and 3 bases at J, leaving 7 bases unmatched. The V gene's germline CDR1 is KGHSH and CDR2 LQKENI. The CDR3 bases are TGTGCCAGCTCTCAACCGGGACTAGACTACAATGAGCAGTTCTTC. This codes for CASSQPGLDYNEQFF.

To note about this clone: The same CDR3 can be traced to other DNA sequences in this sample. The rearrangement joins TRBV5-1 to TRBJ2-1, with TRBD1 matching over 12 bases. This CDR3 comprises 15 residues. The V gene's germline CDR1 is SGHRS and CDR2 YFSETQ. J lost 4 bases, V lost 3 bases, and 2 bases had no gene match. Here the CDR3 reads CASSSGQGAYNEQFF. In DNA, the CDR3 is TGCGCCAGCAGCTCGGGACAGGGGGCATACAATGAGCAGTTCTTC.

V gene TRBV11-2 combines with J gene TRBJ1-5; D call uncertain. The germline gives CDR1 SGHAT, CDR2 FQNNGV. The CDR3 runs 13 residues. Between the trimmed V and J ends, which lost 6 bases and 7 bases, there was a span of 13 bases. CDR3 sequence: CASRVKGVQPQHF. In DNA, the CDR3 is TGTGCCAGCAGGGTCAAGGGAGTGCAGCCCCAGCATTTT. The variable domain in full, with the rest retrieved from reference TRBV11-2 and TRBJ1-5, is EAGVAQSPRYKIIEKRQSVAFWCNPISGHATLYWYQQILGQGPKLLIQFQNNGVVDDSQLPKDRFSAERLKGVDSTLKIQPAKLEDSAVYLCASRVKGVQPQHFGDGTRLSIL.

The chain combines TRBV28 with TRBJ1-1; weak D call: TRBD1 (6 bases). The V and J ends lost 6 bases and 0 bases respectively, with 11 bases between them. The V gene's germline CDR1 is MDHEN and CDR2 SYDVKM. CDR3 length: 14 amino acids. CDR3 in amino acids: CASSIQGLNTEAFF. The CDR3 region has the DNA TGTGCCAGCAGCATACAGGGATTGAACACTGAAGCTTTCTTT. Together with reference TRBV28 and TRBJ1-1, the CDR3 gives the full variable domain: DVKVTQSSRYLVKRTGEKVFLECVQDMDHENMFWYRQDPGLGLRLIYFSYDVKMKEKGDIPEGYSVSREKKERFSLILESASTNQTSMYLCASSIQGLNTEAFFGQGTRLTVV.

This chain uses TRBV7-9 with TRBJ2-7, with D perhaps TRBD1 (5 bases). The CDR3 length is 18 residues. The germline gives CDR1 SEHNR, CDR2 FQNEAQ (reference sequence). V lost 4 bases and J lost 2, with 24 bases in between. DNA of the CDR3: TGTGCCAGCAGCTGGAGATTTGGGGCCCAAGAGGCCCCCTACGAGCAGTACTTC. The encoded protein is CASSWRFGAQEAPYEQYF.

Of note for this clone: In the same sample, other DNA sequences code for this CDR3. The chain couples TRBV28 to TRBJ2-7; D unresolved. Germline lookup yields CDR1 MDHEN and CDR2 SYDVKM. V dropped 6 bases and J dropped 3 bases, with 9 bases sitting between them. There are 12 residues in the CDR3. The CDR3 DNA follows: TGTGCCAGCAGCTTAAGCTTCTACGAGCAGTACTTC. Protein product: CASSLSFYEQYF.

The V and J genes are TRBV28 and TRBJ2-7; 11 nucleotides agree with TRBD2. This CDR3 has 15 residues. Per the germline V gene, CDR1 is MDHEN and CDR2 is SYDVKM. V shed 2 bases, J shed 5 bases, and the junction held 5 bases outside the gene matches. In DNA, the CDR3 is TGTGCCAGCAGTTTAGTAGCGGGAGGGATCCACGAGCAGTACTTC. Its translation: CASSLVAGGIHEQYF.

The rearrangement joins TRBV23-1 to TRBJ2-1, with 11 bases fitting TRBD2. TRBV23-1 has ORF status, its function being uncertain. The length of the CDR3 is 17 residues. Losses at the gene ends were 2 bases for V and 3 bases for J; bases not matched to a gene: 6. CDR3 nucleotide sequence: TGCGCCAGCAGTCAACCATTCACTAGCGGGGGCTACAATGAGCAGTTCTTC. Its translation: CASSQPFTSGGYNEQFF.

The chain joins TRBV2 to TRBJ1-2, with D possibly being TRBD1 (6 bases). V was clipped by 4 bases and J by 2 bases, with 11 bases between them. This CDR3 is built from 14 residues. Germline V gene data show CDR1 as SNHLY and CDR2 as FYNNEI. The CDR3 is CASSAQGFNYGYTF. CDR3 DNA sequence: TGTGCCAGCAGTGCCCAGGGGTTCAACTATGGCTACACCTTC.

CDR3 protein: CASSALGALNTGELFF. CDR3 bases: TGTGCCAGCAGCGCCCTCGGGGCCCTTAACACCGGGGAGCTGTTTTTT. This chain joins TRBV9 and TRBJ2-2, with D perhaps matching TRBD1 or TRBD2 (5 bases each). V lost 3 bases, J lost 2 bases, and 14 bases lay in between. Looked up from germline, CDR1 is SGDLS and CDR2 is YYNGEE. The CDR3 runs to 16 residues. The full variable domain, completed using reference TRBV9 and TRBJ2-2, is DSGVTQTPKHLITATGQRVTLRCSPRSGDLSVYWYQQSLDQGLQFLIQYYNGEERAKGNILERFSAQQFPDLHSELNLSSLELGDSALYFCASSALGALNTGELFFGEGSRLTVL.